The text below deals with one TCR beta chain. Its matching antigen is unknown. TCRdb reprocessed the 5' RACE reads and stores each CDR3 protein as one record, lacking DNA. The sample features around 410,000 distinct CDR3 sequences, with 2% to 3% in its top ten. This sample stems from a study of monozygotic twins with inflammatory bowel disease. Overall study results and limits: IBD patients shared fewer clonotypes with others than healthy twins, especially with disease activity. It was not supported that a single strong signal or clonotype was associated with IBD.

The CDR3 loop spans 13 amino acids. The V gene's germline CDR1 is MGHDK and CDR2 SYGVNS. The receptor was isolated from a human donor with ulcerative colitis or Crohn's disease, or a healthy co-twin of an affected twin (not recorded which). The sample comprised blood. The genes are TRBV25-1 and TRBJ2-2; without DNA, the TCRdb call of TRBD1 cannot be checked. CDR3 sequence: CASSERGFRELFF.